A single sample gave rise to the 5 T cell receptor beta chains below, sequenced in a study of blood T cell repertoires in COVID-19. Only in-frame clones appear in the TCRdb table, and some are missing; sequencing was by immunoSEQ multiplex PCR. The sample has about 380,000 clones, around 87% seen once. Specimen: PBMCs or T cells enriched from blood (not recorded which). These TCRs come from a man aged 30 to 39 who had recovered from COVID-19.

The genes are TRBV6-5 and TRBJ1-1, with a weak D call TRBD1 (5 bases). Germline V gene sequence: CDR1 MNHEY, CDR2 SVGAGI. This CDR3 region has 15 residues. The V end was cut by 3 bases, the J end by 2 bases, with 13 bases between. CDR3 region: CASSYWGRKNTEAFF. CDR3 nucleotides: TGTGCCAGCAGTTATTGGGGCAGGAAAAACACTGAAGCTTTCTTT.

This clone was picked up a small number of times. The chain uses TRBV6-1 and TRBJ1-2; D is unclear. The germline V and J ends were trimmed by 0 bases and 4 bases, with 6 bases remaining between them. CDR1 is MNHNS and CDR2 is SASEGT in the germline V gene. The CDR3 runs 13 residues. CDR3 nucleotide sequence: TGTGCCAGCAGTGAAGCGCTGAGCTATGGCTACACCTTC. Translating it yields CASSEALSYGYTF.

This clone was seen only once. The rearrangement joins TRBV5-1 to TRBJ1-2; the match to TRBD1 covers 10 bases. V was pared by 4 bases and J by 3 bases, with 9 bases of the junction left unmatched. The CDR3 loop spans 16 amino acids. CDR1 is SGHRS, CDR2 YFSETQ, per germline. Here the CDR3 DNA reads TGCGCCAGCAGCATGGGACAGGGGAGTGGGGACTATGGCTACACCTTC. Translating gives CASSMGQGSGDYGYTF.

The chain has TRBV27 and TRBJ1-2; D might be TRBD1 (6 bases). Looked up from germline, CDR1 is MNHEY and CDR2 is SMNVEV (reference sequence). V dropped 8 bases and J dropped 8 bases, with 15 bases sitting between them. This CDR3 spans 12 amino acids. The CDR3 DNA is TGTGCCAGCCGTTCCCCGGGGGGCGGCTACACCTTC. Translation gives CASRSPGGGYTF.

This clone has only one observation. The chain uses TRBV7-9 and TRBJ1-2; TRBD1 matches at 7 bases. CDR1 SEHNR and CDR2 FQNEAQ come from the germline V gene (reference sequence). This CDR3 is 17 amino acids long. V gave up 4 bases and J gave up 0 bases; unmatched junction bases: 11. CDR3 in amino acids: CASSSPRQGVTNYGYTF. CDR3 nucleotide sequence: TGTGCCAGCAGCTCTCCGAGGCAGGGGGTGACTAACTATGGCTACACCTTC.